This is a list of T cell receptor beta chains from one sample in a study of coeliac disease. TCRdb's table, derived via immunoSEQ multiplex PCR, lists solely in-frame clones and lacks some. The data hold a few thousand clones, with less than 70% observed a single time. The sample taken for sequencing was lymphocytes from the gut lamina propria. The receptors come from a woman aged 40 to 55. The CDR3 runs from the conserved cysteine through the conserved F or W. The D gene is left open where the match is weak. Size is stated for part of the rows, as once, few or many counts, or as a class when the clone is expanded.

j_call clone_size d_call cdr3_length v_call cdr3_aa cdr3_nt
TRBJ1-1 . TRBD1 15 TRBV19 CASSWGDRFGTEAFF TGTGCCAGTAGCTGGGGGGACAGATTCGGCACTGAAGCTTTCTTT
TRBJ1-2 . . 14 TRBV16 CASSQGAGAYGYTF TGTGCCAGCAGCCAAGGGGCAGGGGCCTATGGCTACACCTTC
TRBJ2-1 . TRBD2 16 TRBV9 CASSVRGEGSYNEQFF TGTGCCAGCAGCGTACGTGGGGAGGGCTCCTACAATGAGCAGTTCTTC
TRBJ2-6 . TRBD1 18 TRBV19 CASSIPDRGRSGANVLTF TGTGCCAGTAGTATCCCCGACAGGGGTCGCTCTGGGGCCAACGTCCTGACTTTC
TRBJ2-2 large . 12 TRBV13 CASSSVTGELFF TGTGCCAGCAGCTCAGTCACCGGGGAGCTGTTTTTT
TRBJ2-7 . TRBD1 15 TRBV19 CASSIAYGTGDEQYF TGTGCCAGTAGTATAGCGTACGGGACAGGGGACGAGCAGTACTTC
TRBJ2-3 few TRBD2 16 TRBV27 CASRSSSGGLGDTQYF TGTGCCAGCAGGTCCAGCAGCGGGGGCTTAGGAGATACGCAGTATTTT
TRBJ1-1 . TRBD1 15 TRBV28 CASSYQGQGNTEAFF TGTGCCAGCAGTTATCAGGGACAGGGGAACACTGAAGCTTTCTTT
TRBJ2-7 . . 14 TRBV5-1 CASSLVPGLYEQYF TGCGCCAGCAGCTTGGTTCCAGGTTTATACGAGCAGTACTTC
TRBJ2-1 . . 13 TRBV9 CASSRREASVQLF TGTGCCAGCAGCCGGAGGGAGGCTTCGGTGCAGCTCTTC
TRBJ2-3 . TRBD1 15 TRBV11-3 CASSPRQGPLDTQYF TGTGCCAGCAGCCCGCGACAGGGTCCTCTAGATACGCAGTATTTT
TRBJ2-7 few . 13 TRBV6-6 CASRPGVTYEQYF TGTGCCAGCAGACCAGGGGTAACCTACGAGCAGTACTTC
TRBJ1-3 . . 14 TRBV18 CASSLQGFGNTIYF TGTGCCAGCTCGCTACAGGGTTTTGGAAACACCATATATTTT
TRBJ2-3 . . 15 TRBV5-5 CASSLAYPSTDTQYF TGTGCCAGCAGCTTGGCCTACCCTAGCACAGATACGCAGTATTTT
TRBJ1-1 . TRBD1 12 TRBV2 CASSGTGLEAFF TGTGCCAGCAGTGGGACAGGCCTCGAAGCTTTCTTT
TRBJ2-3 . . 11 TRBV29-1 CSAMTTDTQYF TGCAGCGCCATGACTACAGATACGCAGTATTTT